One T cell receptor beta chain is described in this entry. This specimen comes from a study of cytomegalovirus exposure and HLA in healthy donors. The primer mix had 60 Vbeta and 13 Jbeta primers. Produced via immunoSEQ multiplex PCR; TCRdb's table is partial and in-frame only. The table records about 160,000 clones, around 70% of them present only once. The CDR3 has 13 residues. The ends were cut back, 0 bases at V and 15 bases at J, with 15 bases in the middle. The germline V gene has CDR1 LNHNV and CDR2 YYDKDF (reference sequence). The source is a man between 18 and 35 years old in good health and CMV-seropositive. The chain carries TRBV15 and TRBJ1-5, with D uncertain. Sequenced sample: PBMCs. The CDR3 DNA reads TGTGCCACCAGCAGAGATCTCTTGGCAGTCGTGCATTTT. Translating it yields CATSRDLLAVVHF. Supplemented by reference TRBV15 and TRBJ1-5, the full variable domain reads DAMVIQNPRYQVTQFGKPVTLSCSQTLNHNVMYWYQQKSSQAPKLLFHYYDKDFNNEADTPDNFQSRRPNTSFCFLDIRSPGLGDTAMYLCATSRDLLAVVHFGDGTRLSIL.